Shown below are 17 T cell receptor beta chains from a single sample sequenced in a study of blood T cell repertoires in COVID-19. Assay used: immunoSEQ multiplex PCR; TCRdb lists only in-frame clones, some missing. The sample lists roughly 99,000 clones, about 90% occurring once. Input material: peripheral blood. The receptors derive from a man aged 40-49 years with active or convalescent COVID-19.

The chain is built from TRBV27 and TRBJ2-1, with a tentative D call TRBD1 (7 bases). This CDR3 has 13 amino acids. The ends were cut back, 5 bases at V and 9 bases at J, with 14 bases in the middle. Germline-derived CDR1 and CDR2 are MNHEY and SMNVEV (reference sequence). DNA of the CDR3: TGTGCCAGCAGTCTCACCCAGGGGGGTGAGCAGTTCTTC. Protein product: CASSLTQGGEQFF.

CDR3 bases: TGCGCCAGCAGCTTGGCCGGGACAGGGAGTTGGAGACATCAGCCCCAGCATTTT. Its translation: CASSLAGTGSWRHQPQHF. The chain is built from TRBV5-1 and TRBJ1-5; 9 bases are shared with TRBD1. Trimming at V came to 0 bases and at J to 5 bases, leaving 12 bases not matched to a gene. Germline V gene lookup returns CDR1 SGHRS and CDR2 YFSETQ. This CDR3 spans 18 amino acids.

The V call is TRBV7-6, the J call TRBJ1-3; TRBD1 matches 8 bases. Germline-derived CDR1 and CDR2 are SGHVS and FNYEAQ. Trimming at V came to 5 bases and at J to 2 bases, leaving 5 bases not matched to a gene. This CDR3 has 15 amino acids. CDR3 coding DNA: TGTGCCAGCAGCGTCACGACAGGGGCTGGAAACACCATATATTTT. It yields the protein CASSVTTGAGNTIYF.

This clone was counted between two and nine times. The chain links TRBV6-2 or TRBV6-3 to TRBJ2-5; 12 bases are shared with TRBD2. This CDR3 region has 17 residues. J lost 5 bases, V lost 0 bases, and 7 bases had no gene match. The V gene's germline CDR1 is MNHEY and CDR2 SVGEGT. CDR3 nucleotide sequence: TGTGCCAGCAGTTACTCGATGGCTCTAGCGGGAGGGGAGACCCAGTACTTC. Translation: CASSYSMALAGGETQYF.

V is TRBV18 and J is TRBJ2-4; TRBD2 agrees at 8 bases. The CDR3 length is 17 residues. Germline trimming cut 2 bases from V and 0 bases from J; bases unmatched to any gene: 6. Germline V gives CDR1 KGHSH, CDR2 LQKENI. CDR3 in amino acids: CASSPASGSLAKNIQYF. The CDR3 DNA is TGTGCCAGCTCACCAGCGAGCGGGAGCCTAGCCAAAAACATTCAGTACTTC. Variable domain in full (rest from reference TRBV18 and TRBJ2-4): NAGVMQNPRHLVRRRGQEARLRCSPMKGHSHVYWYRQLPEEGLKFMVYLQKENIIDESGMPKERFSAEFPKEGPSILRIQQVVRGDSAAYFCASSPASGSLAKNIQYFGAGTRLSVL.

The chain combines TRBV5-4 with TRBJ2-3; 14 bases line up with TRBD2. V dropped 4 bases and J dropped 3; count of bases not matched to a gene: 7. CDR3 length: 17 amino acids. CDR1 is SGHNT, CDR2 YYREEE, per germline (reference sequence). CDR3 region: CASSAGTSGRKTDTQYF. CDR3 coding DNA: TGTGCCAGCAGCGCTGGGACTAGCGGGAGAAAGACAGATACGCAGTATTTT.

The chain couples TRBV7-9 to TRBJ1-3, with D possibly being TRBD1 (6 bases). The V end lost 3 bases, the J end lost 0 bases, and 12 bases lay between the germline ends. This CDR3 has 16 amino acids. Germline loops: CDR1 SEHNR, CDR2 FQNEAQ (reference sequence). The CDR3 is CASSLRGGRSGNTIYF. The CDR3 DNA follows: TGTGCCAGCAGCTTGAGAGGGGGACGCTCTGGAAACACCATATATTTT.

The rearrangement uses TRBV27 and TRBJ2-7; 8 bases align to TRBD1. CDR1 and CDR2 from the germline V gene are MNHEY and SMNVEV (reference sequence). The length of the CDR3 is 15 residues. V lost 7 bases, J lost 2 bases, and 10 bases stayed unmatched. This CDR3 reads CASKGSPRGPYEQYF. The CDR3 DNA is TGTGCCAGCAAGGGTTCTCCCAGGGGGCCCTACGAGCAGTACTTC.

The chain couples TRBV5-4 to TRBJ2-2; possibly TRBD1 for D (5 bases). The germline V gene encodes CDR1 SGHNT and CDR2 YYREEE (reference sequence). This CDR3 is 18 amino acids long. Trimming stripped 5 bases from V and 1 base from J, with 21 bases between. The CDR3 nucleotides are TGTGCCAGCAGTCTAAGGCGAGACAGCCAAAAGAACACCGGGGAGCTGTTTTTT. Protein: CASSLRRDSQKNTGELFF.

This clone was recorded only once. This chain uses TRBV2 with TRBJ2-2; D remains unclear. Per germline, CDR1 SNHLY and CDR2 FYNNEI. This CDR3 contains 13 residues. V lost 6 bases and J lost 3, with 8 bases in between. The CDR3 nucleotides read TGTGCCAGCAGATCCGACTACACCGGGGAGCTGTTTTTT. Its translation is CASRSDYTGELFF. The complete variable domain, with remaining parts taken from reference TRBV2 and TRBJ2-2, reads EPEVTQTPSHQVTQMGQEVILRCVPISNHLYFYWYRQILGQKVEFLVSFYNNEISEKSEIFDDQFSVERPDGSNFTLKIRSTKLEDSAMYFCASRSDYTGELFFGEGSRLTVL.

This rearrangement joins TRBV7-9 to TRBJ2-3; TRBD2 matches at 10 bases. The CDR3 runs to 17 residues. The germline V gene has CDR1 SEHNR and CDR2 FQNEAQ (reference sequence). V lost 5 bases and J lost 4; bases outside the gene matches: 12. The CDR3 nucleotides are TGTGCCAGCAGCCTCGGACTAGCGGTGGCGGGTTCAGATACGCAGTATTTT. Amino acids: CASSLGLAVAGSDTQYF.

This chain links TRBV6-5 with TRBJ2-1, with 8 bases fitting TRBD2. There are 15 residues in the CDR3. Germline CDR1 is MNHEY and CDR2 is SVGAGI. Trimming took 3 bases from V and 8 from J; bases not matched to a gene: 9. CDR3 loop: CASSYSSGSSDEQFF. In DNA form, the CDR3 reads TGTGCCAGCAGTTATTCCAGCGGGAGCTCCGATGAGCAGTTCTTC.

This clone was observed a single time. This chain joins TRBV6-2 or TRBV6-3 and TRBJ1-1; D not resolved. Germline values: CDR1 MNHEY, CDR2 SVGEGT. This CDR3 contains 13 residues. The V gene lost 6 bases and the J gene lost 1 base, with 9 bases spanning the gap. CDR3 region: CASSLVRNTEAFF. In DNA, the CDR3 is TGTGCCAGCAGCCTCGTGAGGAACACTGAAGCTTTCTTT.

V and J are TRBV12-3 or TRBV12-4 and TRBJ2-1; weak D call: TRBD1 (6 bases). The ends were cut back, 6 bases at V and 5 bases at J, with 11 bases in the middle. The CDR3 consists of 13 residues. The CDR3 protein is CASRPQGNNEQFF. CDR3 in DNA: TGTGCCAGCAGACCACAGGGTAACAATGAGCAGTTCTTC.

The chain links TRBV2 to TRBJ2-3; TRBD1 matches at 7 bases. The CDR3 has 17 residues. V lost 7 bases and J lost 2; bases outside the gene matches: 15. The germline V gene has CDR1 SNHLY and CDR2 FYNNEI. Here the CDR3 DNA reads TGTGCCAGCAAGAGGTCGGCAGGGGGTTTGATCACAGATACGCAGTATTTT. Protein product: CASKRSAGGLITDTQYF.

The chain has TRBV7-9 and TRBJ2-1; weak D call: TRBD2 (5 bases). This CDR3 region has 14 residues. V dropped 1 base and J dropped 5 bases, with 9 bases sitting between them. The germline CDR1 and CDR2 sequences are SEHNR and FQNEAQ (reference sequence). In DNA, the CDR3 is TGTGCCAGCAGCTTAGGCGGGCAGAACAATGAGCAGTTCTTC. Protein: CASSLGGQNNEQFF.

The gene calls are TRBV30 and TRBJ1-1, with 9 bases aligning to TRBD1. Trimming removed 3 bases from V and 0 bases from J; junction bases left unmatched: 2. The CDR3 has 14 residues. The V gene's germline CDR1 is GTSNPN and CDR2 SVGIG (reference sequence). The CDR3 bases are TGTGCCTGGAGCACAGGGGGCCTGAACACTGAAGCTTTCTTT. It translates to CAWSTGGLNTEAFF.